The T cell receptor (beta chain) under discussion was sequenced for a study of patients and donors after allogeneic stem cell transplantation. TCRdb itself ran the RT-PCR reads through MiXCR, one entry per CDR3 protein. The data show hundreds of thousands of distinct CDR3 sequences, with 35% to 45% seen just once and 11% held by the top ten. This clonotype was counted between two and nine times. Germline V CDR1 and CDR2: LGHNA, YSLEER. The CDR3 is 16 residues long. The V end lost 1 base, the J end lost 2 bases, and 13 bases lay between the germline ends. This receptor was taken from a human donor who was either an allogeneic HSCT recipient or a stem cell or donor lymphocyte infusion donor (not recorded which). It is not recorded whose cells these are; they may come from a transplant donor. The genes are TRBV4-3 and TRBJ2-3, with D maybe TRBD2 (7 bases). Sequenced: blood, either unsorted or a sorted T cell fraction (not recorded which). CDR3 sequence (DNA): TGCGCCAGCAGCCAAGGTTCGGCGGGGGCCACAGATACGCAGTATTTT. It specifies CASSQGSAGATDTQYF.